This note documents a single TCR beta chain sequence. The primer mix had 60 Vbeta and 13 Jbeta primers. Clones were read by immunoSEQ multiplex PCR, and TCRdb kept only the in-frame ones, dropping some. Counted here are under 200,000 clones, approximately 80% occurring once; the ten biggest clones make up roughly 0.5%. Germline lookup yields CDR1 MNHEY and CDR2 SVGAGI. This CDR3 is 15 amino acids long. V lost 6 bases and J lost 1, with 15 bases in between. This specimen comes from a study of cytomegalovirus exposure and HLA in healthy donors. The clonotype originates from a woman aged 50 to 65 in good health and CMV-seronegative. Sequenced input: PBMCs. J is TRBJ1-1 and V is TRBV6-5; D might be TRBD1 (5 bases). CDR3 protein: CASRPLGGRNTEAFF. The DNA of the CDR3 is TGTGCCAGCAGACCACTGGGGGGTCGGAACACTGAAGCTTTCTTT.